The 29 T cell receptor beta chains below all came from one sample that was sequenced in a study of cytomegalovirus exposure and HLA in healthy donors. PCR primers comprised 60 Vbeta and 13 Jbeta primers. Clones were read by immunoSEQ multiplex PCR, and TCRdb kept only the in-frame ones, dropping some. Of roughly 38,000 clones listed, 90% were seen once; the top ten hold 2% to 3%. The sample consisted of PBMCs. The receptors were sampled from a woman younger than 30 in good health and CMV-seronegative.

The J gene is TRBJ2-7, the V gene TRBV6-5; 9 bases are shared with TRBD1. Germline V gives CDR1 MNHEY, CDR2 SVGAGI. V dropped 0 bases and J dropped 1; count of bases not matched to a gene: 1. There are 15 residues in the CDR3. DNA for the CDR3: TGTGCCAGCAGTTACTCGGGACAGGGATCCTACGAGCAGTACTTC. Translation: CASSYSGQGSYEQYF.

The chain employs TRBV11-2 and TRBJ2-7; TRBD2 aligns across 16 bases. CDR3 length: 17 amino acids. V lost 5 bases to trimming and J lost 2 bases; unmatched junction nucleotides: 6. Per germline, CDR1 SGHAT and CDR2 FQNNGV. In DNA form, the CDR3 reads TGTGCCAGCAGCGGTCCCGGGACTAGCGGGAGGGCCTACGAGCAGTACTTC. Translation: CASSGPGTSGRAYEQYF.

Here the CDR3 DNA reads TGTGCCAGCAGTGACATCAGGGGGAGGTTTAATTCACCCCTCCACTTT. The encoded protein is CASSDIRGRFNSPLHF. The chain has TRBV6-1 and TRBJ1-6; the match to TRBD1 covers 7 bases. V was pared by 3 bases and J by 6 bases, with 8 bases of the junction left unmatched. CDR1 and CDR2 from the germline V gene are MNHNS and SASEGT. The CDR3 totals 16 residues.

The chain links TRBV5-3 to TRBJ2-7; unclear D gene. TRBV5-3 is flagged as an ORF with uncertain function. V was cut by 4 bases and J by 2 bases, with 13 bases left in between. The CDR3 is 14 amino acids. The CDR3 coding sequence is TGTGCCAGAAGCCAAACAGATATCACCTACGAGCAGTACTTC. Encoded protein: CARSQTDITYEQYF.

The J gene is TRBJ2-1, the V gene TRBV7-3; 12 bases agree with TRBD2. V lost 5 bases to trimming and J lost 3 bases; unmatched junction nucleotides: 8. Looked up from germline, CDR1 is SGHTA and CDR2 is FQGTGA. The CDR3 length is 17 residues. The chain's CDR3 is CASSPRTSGVYYNEQFF. In nucleotides, the CDR3 is TGTGCCAGCAGCCCCCGGACTAGCGGGGTCTACTACAATGAGCAGTTCTTC.

The V and J genes are TRBV4-2 and TRBJ2-5; D perhaps matches TRBD2 (6 bases). The J call may be mistaken, given a closer DNA end match to TRBJ2-7. This CDR3 is 17 amino acids long. Germline assignment: CDR1 LGHNA and CDR2 YNFKEQ. DNA of the CDR3: TGTGCCAGCAGCCAAGATGACTGGCGGGACCAGAGCTACGAGCAGTACTTC. This translates into CASSQDDWRDQSYEQYF.

This chain links TRBV25-1 with TRBJ2-2; 11 bases map to TRBD1. The CDR3 has 14 amino acids. Losses at the gene ends were 8 bases for V and 6 bases for J; bases not matched to a gene: 5. Per the germline V gene, CDR1 is MGHDK and CDR2 is SYGVNS. The CDR3 protein is CASVGQGESGELFF. The CDR3 DNA reads as TGTGCCAGCGTGGGACAGGGGGAATCCGGGGAGCTGTTTTTT.

The V call is TRBV6-5, the J call TRBJ2-7; weak D call: TRBD2 (7 bases). The germline V gene has CDR1 MNHEY and CDR2 SVGAGI. This CDR3 is 13 amino acids long. V shed 5 bases and J shed 5 bases, with 13 bases lying between them. The CDR3 nucleotides are TGTGCCAGCAGTGAAGGGGGGGATGACGAGCAGTACTTC. This sequence encodes CASSEGGDDEQYF.

This chain links TRBV5-1 with TRBJ2-7; TRBD2 aligns across 12 bases. Looked up from germline, CDR1 is SGHRS and CDR2 is YFSETQ. V lost 3 bases and J lost 5; bases outside the gene matches: 3. The CDR3 contains 14 residues. CDR3 in amino acids: CASSWTSGNHEQYF. DNA for the CDR3: TGCGCCAGCAGCTGGACTAGCGGGAACCACGAGCAGTACTTC.

The rearrangement joins TRBV6-5 to TRBJ2-7; possible D gene TRBD2, 5 bases. V lost 0 bases to trimming and J lost 3 bases, with 9 bases between them. There are 14 residues in the CDR3. The germline gives CDR1 MNHEY, CDR2 SVGAGI. As DNA, the CDR3 is TGTGCCAGCAGTTACTCGTCGGGGAGCTACGAGCAGTACTTC. This sequence encodes CASSYSSGSYEQYF.

This chain joins TRBV4-3 and TRBJ1-2; 10 bases fit TRBD1. With 1 base clipped from V and 8 bases from J, the junction kept 10 bases outside the gene matches. Germline CDR1 LGHNA, CDR2 YSLEER. The CDR3 contains 16 residues. The chain's CDR3 is CASSQGPRDRGGGYTF. The CDR3 DNA is TGCGCCAGCAGCCAAGGCCCCCGGGACAGGGGTGGCGGCTACACCTTC.

This chain uses TRBV10-3 with TRBJ2-3; 10 bases are shared with TRBD2. CDR1 and CDR2 (germline): ENHRY, SYGVKD. The length of the CDR3 is 14 residues. Losses at the gene ends were 10 bases for V and 8 bases for J; bases not matched to a gene: 12. The CDR3 here is CATLAGELWGTQYF. The CDR3 bases are TGTGCCACCCTAGCGGGAGAGCTGTGGGGTACGCAGTATTTT.

The chain links TRBV30 to TRBJ2-1; 7 bases fit TRBD2. Germline lookup yields CDR1 GTSNPN and CDR2 SVGIG (reference sequence). This CDR3 region has 13 residues. J gave up 5 bases and V 5 bases, and 6 bases lay outside the gene matches. Here the CDR3 DNA reads TGTGCCTGGGGTGGGGACTACGACAATGAGCAGTTCTTC. Its protein is CAWGGDYDNEQFF.

This clone was observed a few times. The rearrangement joins TRBV7-2 to TRBJ2-7; tentatively, D is TRBD2 (6 bases). The CDR3 has 13 residues. Germline V gene data show CDR1 as SGHTA and CDR2 as FQGNSA. V was cut by 6 bases and J by 7 bases, with 16 bases left in between. The CDR3 DNA follows: TGTGCCAGCAGAAAGGAAGTCGCGGGGGAGCAGTACTTC. Protein product: CASRKEVAGEQYF. The variable domain in full, with the rest retrieved from reference TRBV7-2 and TRBJ2-7, is GAGVSQSPSNKVTEKGKDVELRCDPISGHTALYWYRQSLGQGLEFLIYFQGNSAPDKSGLPSDRFSAERTGGSVSTLTIQRTQQEDSAVYLCASRKEVAGEQYFGPGTRLTVT.

This clone appeared once. In the same sample, other DNA sequences code for this CDR3. The chain couples TRBV30 to TRBJ1-6; 8 bases agree with TRBD1. V dropped 1 base and J dropped 7; count of bases not matched to a gene: 9. This CDR3 contains 16 residues. Germline CDR1 is GTSNPN and CDR2 is SVGIG (reference sequence). The CDR3 protein is CAWSDRRQGLNSPLHF. CDR3 in DNA: TGTGCCTGGAGTGATCGGCGACAGGGGCTGAATTCACCCCTCCACTTT.

The chain uses TRBV10-3 and TRBJ2-5; D not resolved. CDR1 ENHRY and CDR2 SYGVKD come from the germline V gene. This CDR3 contains 14 residues. The V end lost 2 bases, the J end lost 4 bases, and 11 bases lay between the germline ends. The CDR3 is CAISELGFSETQYF. The DNA for the CDR3 is TGTGCCATCAGTGAGCTCGGGTTTTCAGAGACCCAGTACTTC.

The chain has TRBV7-6 and TRBJ2-5; 7 positions agree with TRBD1. Matching the DNA end better, TRBJ2-7 makes the J call doubtful. CDR3 length equals 14 residues. Germline loops: CDR1 SGHVS, CDR2 FNYEAQ. The CDR3 spells CASSATGSSYEQYF. CDR3 coding DNA: TGTGCCAGCAGCGCGACAGGGAGCTCCTACGAGCAGTACTTC.

This rearrangement joins TRBV21-1 to TRBJ1-2; the DNA was not used to check the table's D call, TRBD1. TRBV21-1 is given as a pseudogene. The CDR3 totals 18 residues. The CDR3 reads CASSKTTPLWTGASGYTF. For the CDR3, the DNA is TGTGCCAGCAGCAAGACGACACCGCTATGGACAGGGGCCTCTGGCTACACCTTC.

This rearrangement joins TRBV5-4 to TRBJ2-1, with TRBD2 identical over 11 bases. Trimming took 1 base from V and 8 from J; bases not matched to a gene: 5. Looked up from germline, CDR1 is SGHNT and CDR2 is YYREEE (reference sequence). The CDR3 sequence is 15 residues long. CDR3 bases: TGTGCCAGCAGCTTGACTAGCGGGAGTATATATGAGCAGTTCTTC. It translates to CASSLTSGSIYEQFF.

The chain combines TRBV29-1 with TRBJ2-7; tentatively, D is TRBD2 (5 bases). Trimming stripped 4 bases from V and 2 bases from J, with 15 bases between. The CDR3 contains 14 residues. CDR1 SQVTM and CDR2 ANQGSEA come from the germline V gene. Here the CDR3 reads CSVVGRVAPYEQYF. Written as DNA, the CDR3 is TGCAGCGTTGTTGGGAGAGTAGCCCCCTACGAGCAGTACTTC.

Remarks on this clone: The junction and the germline gene differ at one end; a read error may be behind it. This chain's CDR3 is CASSDGLAQRVF. The DNA for the CDR3 is TGTGCCAGCAGCGACGGACTAGCCCAACGCGTCTTC. The rearrangement joins TRBV27 to TRBJ2-1; 8 bases match TRBD2. The germline gives CDR1 MNHEY, CDR2 SMNVEV (reference sequence). The CDR3 is 12 amino acids.

There are a few counts of this clone. The sample contains more than one DNA sequence encoding this CDR3. This chain links TRBV11-2 with TRBJ2-7, with 7 bases fitting TRBD2. Trimming removed 3 bases from V and 3 bases from J; junction bases left unmatched: 5. CDR3 length equals 14 residues. CDR1 is SGHAT and CDR2 is FQNNGV in the germline V gene. The CDR3 DNA reads TGTGCCAGCAGCTTGGCGGGAGTTGACTACGAGCAGTACTTC. Its protein is CASSLAGVDYEQYF.

The V call is TRBV28, the J call TRBJ2-7, with 8 bases identical to TRBD2. The CDR3 contains 18 residues. Trimming took 6 bases from V and 3 from J; bases not matched to a gene: 19. From germline, CDR1 is MDHEN and CDR2 SYDVKM. This chain's CDR3 is CASRPGLGQNQRIYEQYF. DNA of the CDR3: TGTGCCAGCAGACCGGGACTAGGTCAAAACCAGAGGATCTACGAGCAGTACTTC.

Worth noting for this clone: The junction departs from the called germline gene at one end, perhaps through a read error. The chain combines TRBV7-9 with TRBJ2-6; D is undetermined. In germline, CDR1 is SEHNR, CDR2 FQNEAQ (reference sequence). The CDR3 has 16 residues. The CDR3 here is CSSSLGSLSGANVLTF. The CDR3 bases are TGTTCCAGCAGCTTAGGTTCTCTCTCTGGGGCCAACGTCCTGACTTTC.

V gene TRBV27 combines with J gene TRBJ2-7, with 10 nucleotides matching TRBD1. Germline V gene data show CDR1 as MNHEY and CDR2 as SMNVEV (reference sequence). The trim removed 3 bases at V and 3 bases at J, leaving 5 bases unmatched. This CDR3 is built from 15 residues. The CDR3 DNA follows: TGTGCCAGCAGTTTCCGACAGGGGGCCCTCTACGAGCAGTACTTC. Translation: CASSFRQGALYEQYF.

CDR3 in amino acids: CASSFGSGFYGYTF. CDR3 nucleotide sequence: TGTGCCAGCAGCTTCGGCAGCGGATTTTATGGCTACACCTTC. The chain combines TRBV11-1 with TRBJ1-2; D unclear. Looked up from germline, CDR1 is SGHAT and CDR2 is FQDESV (reference sequence). Trimming left V 3 bases short and J 5 bases short, with 13 bases between. This CDR3 is 14 amino acids long.

The V call is TRBV9, the J call TRBJ2-7; 7 bases align to TRBD1. With 3 bases clipped from V and 4 bases from J, the junction kept 10 bases outside the gene matches. CDR3 length equals 15 residues. Germline-derived CDR1 and CDR2 are SGDLS and YYNGEE. This CDR3 is CASSAEWDSGYEQYF. CDR3 DNA: TGTGCCAGCAGCGCTGAGTGGGACAGCGGATACGAGCAGTACTTC.

This chain connects TRBV10-3 to TRBJ1-6; D remains ambiguous. The V end was cut by 3 bases, the J end by 9 bases, with 12 bases between. From germline, CDR1 is ENHRY and CDR2 SYGVKD. The CDR3 length is 14 residues. The CDR3: CAISDQAEGSPLHF. DNA for the CDR3: TGTGCCATCAGTGACCAGGCAGAGGGTTCACCCCTCCACTTT.

The V and J genes are TRBV11-2 and TRBJ2-1; TRBD2 matches 11 bases. Germline lookup yields CDR1 SGHAT and CDR2 FQNNGV. Trimming cost V 5 bases and J 0 bases; bases outside gene matches: 6. The CDR3 runs to 17 residues. The CDR3 nucleotides read TGTGCCAGCAGCGTCGGGACTAGCGGACACTCCTACAATGAGCAGTTCTTC. It specifies CASSVGTSGHSYNEQFF.